These 3 T cell receptor beta chains were sequenced from one sample in a study of blood T cell repertoires in COVID-19. TCRdb's table, derived via immunoSEQ multiplex PCR, lists solely in-frame clones and lacks some. The table shows about 260,000 clones, with around 80% occurring only once. The sample taken for sequencing was PBMCs or T cells enriched from blood (not recorded which). The source is a young man with acute COVID-19.

The rearrangement uses TRBV2 and TRBJ1-2; 8 bases match TRBD1. V gave up 4 bases and J gave up 7 bases; unmatched junction bases: 8. The CDR3 covers 14 residues. Germline V gene data show CDR1 as SNHLY and CDR2 as FYNNEI. CDR3 nucleotides: TGTGCCAGCAGTGTCTGGACAGGGCGGACTGGCTACACCTTC. This sequence encodes CASSVWTGRTGYTF. The full variable domain, rest sourced from reference TRBV2 and TRBJ1-2, is EPEVTQTPSHQVTQMGQEVILRCVPISNHLYFYWYRQILGQKVEFLVSFYNNEISEKSEIFDDQFSVERPDGSNFTLKIRSTKLEDSAMYFCASSVWTGRTGYTFGSGTRLTVV.

The J gene is TRBJ2-7, the V gene TRBV6-2 or TRBV6-3; perhaps TRBD2 as D (6 bases). The CDR3 runs to 14 residues. Deletions cut 4 bases from V and 3 bases from J, with 13 bases between. Germline loops: CDR1 MNHEY, CDR2 SVGEGT. The CDR3 DNA reads as TGTGCCAGCAGTTGGGGTTCTAGCGTCTACGAGCAGTACGTC. Protein product: CASSWGSSVYEQYV.

The chain employs TRBV5-4 and TRBJ2-1; 7 bases map to TRBD2. The V gene end was trimmed by 4 bases and the J gene end by 7 bases; junction bases not matched to a gene: 11. In germline, CDR1 is SGHNT, CDR2 YYREEE (reference sequence). CDR3 length equals 15 residues. The chain's CDR3 is CASSPETSRINEQFF. For the CDR3, the DNA is TGTGCCAGCAGCCCTGAGACTAGCCGTATTAATGAGCAGTTCTTC.